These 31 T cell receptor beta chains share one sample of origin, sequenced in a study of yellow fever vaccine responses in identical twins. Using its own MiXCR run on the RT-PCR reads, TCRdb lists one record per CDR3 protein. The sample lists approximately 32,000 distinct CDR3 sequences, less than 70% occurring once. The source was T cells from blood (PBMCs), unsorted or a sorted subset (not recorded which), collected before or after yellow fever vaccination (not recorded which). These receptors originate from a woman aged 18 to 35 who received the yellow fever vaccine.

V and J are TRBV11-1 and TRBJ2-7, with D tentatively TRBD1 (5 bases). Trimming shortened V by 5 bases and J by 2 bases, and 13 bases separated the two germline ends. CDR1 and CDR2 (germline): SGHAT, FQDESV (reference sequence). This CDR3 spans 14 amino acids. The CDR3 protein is CASSETSGTYEQYF. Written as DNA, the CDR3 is TGTGCCAGCAGCGAAACCTCAGGGACCTACGAGCAGTACTTC.

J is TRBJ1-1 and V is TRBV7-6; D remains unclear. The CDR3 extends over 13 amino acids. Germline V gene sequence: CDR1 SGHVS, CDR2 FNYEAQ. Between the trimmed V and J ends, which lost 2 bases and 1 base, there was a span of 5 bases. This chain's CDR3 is CASSLNRNTEAFF. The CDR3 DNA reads TGTGCCAGCAGCTTAAACAGGAACACTGAAGCTTTCTTT.

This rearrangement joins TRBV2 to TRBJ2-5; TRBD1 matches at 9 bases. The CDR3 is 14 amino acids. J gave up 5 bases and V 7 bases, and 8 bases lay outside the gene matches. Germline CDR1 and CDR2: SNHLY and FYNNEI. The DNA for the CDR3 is TGTGCCAGCATACCCGACAGGGGGAGGGAGACCCAGTACTTC. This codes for CASIPDRGRETQYF.

Here the CDR3 reads CASSLWQGITFF. DNA of the CDR3: TGTGCCAGCAGCTTATGGCAGGGTATTACTTTCTTT. This chain connects TRBV7-9 to TRBJ1-1; D is possibly TRBD1 (5 bases). There are 12 residues in the CDR3. Germline-derived CDR1 and CDR2 are SEHNR and FQNEAQ (reference sequence). Trimming cost V 2 bases and J 12 bases, with 13 bases left between them.

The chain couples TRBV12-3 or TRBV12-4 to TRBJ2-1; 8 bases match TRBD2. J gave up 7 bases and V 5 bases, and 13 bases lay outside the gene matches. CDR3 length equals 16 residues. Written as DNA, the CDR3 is TGTGCCAGCAGTCCCTTCGCGGGGGGCGCGTCGAATGAGCAGTTCTTC. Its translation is CASSPFAGGASNEQFF.

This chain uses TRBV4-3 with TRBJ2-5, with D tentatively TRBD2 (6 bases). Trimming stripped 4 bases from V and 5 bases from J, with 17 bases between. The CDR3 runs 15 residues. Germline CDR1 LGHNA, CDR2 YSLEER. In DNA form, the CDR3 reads TGCGCCAGCAGCCGAATAGGGACTGGTTTGGAGACCCAGTACTTC. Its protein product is CASSRIGTGLETQYF.

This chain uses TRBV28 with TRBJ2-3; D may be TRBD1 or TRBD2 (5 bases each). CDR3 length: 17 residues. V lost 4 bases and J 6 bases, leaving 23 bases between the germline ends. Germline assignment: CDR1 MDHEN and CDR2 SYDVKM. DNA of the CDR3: TGTGCCAGCAGTTCGACTCGGGACCCCCGCGACGGGGATACGCAGTATTTT. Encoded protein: CASSSTRDPRDGDTQYF.

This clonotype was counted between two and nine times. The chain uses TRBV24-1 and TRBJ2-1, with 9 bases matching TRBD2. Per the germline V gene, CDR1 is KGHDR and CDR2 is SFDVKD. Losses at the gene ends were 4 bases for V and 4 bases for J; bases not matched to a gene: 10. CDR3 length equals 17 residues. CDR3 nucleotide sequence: TGTGCCACCAGTGAAACCCTGCGGGAGGGCCTGTACAATGAGCAGTTCTTC. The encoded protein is CATSETLREGLYNEQFF.

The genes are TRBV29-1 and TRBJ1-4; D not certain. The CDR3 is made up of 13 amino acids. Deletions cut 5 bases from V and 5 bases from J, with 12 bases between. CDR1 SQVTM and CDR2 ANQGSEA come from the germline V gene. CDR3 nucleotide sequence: TGCAGCGTTTTCGACCTCGGGAATGAAAAACTGTTTTTT. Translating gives CSVFDLGNEKLFF.

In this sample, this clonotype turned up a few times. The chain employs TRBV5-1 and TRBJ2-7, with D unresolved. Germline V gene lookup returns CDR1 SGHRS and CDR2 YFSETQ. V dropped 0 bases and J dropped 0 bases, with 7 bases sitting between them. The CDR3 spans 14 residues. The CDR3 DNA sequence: TGCGCCAGCAGCTTGGGGTCAGGCTCCTACGAGCAGTACGTC. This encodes CASSLGSGSYEQYV.

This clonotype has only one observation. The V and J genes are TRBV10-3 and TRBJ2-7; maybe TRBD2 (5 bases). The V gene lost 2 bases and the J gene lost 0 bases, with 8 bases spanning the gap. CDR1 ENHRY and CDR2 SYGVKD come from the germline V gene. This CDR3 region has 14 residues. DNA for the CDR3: TGTGCCATCAGTGAGCGGGATCTCTCCTACGAGCAGTACGTC. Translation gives CAISERDLSYEQYV.

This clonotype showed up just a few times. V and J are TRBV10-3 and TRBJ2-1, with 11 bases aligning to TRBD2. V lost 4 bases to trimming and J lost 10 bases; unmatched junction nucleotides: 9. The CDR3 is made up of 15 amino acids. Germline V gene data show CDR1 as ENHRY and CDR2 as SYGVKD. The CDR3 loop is CAISGPLAGGEEQFF. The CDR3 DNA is TGTGCCATCAGTGGCCCCCTAGCGGGGGGAGAGGAGCAGTTCTTC.

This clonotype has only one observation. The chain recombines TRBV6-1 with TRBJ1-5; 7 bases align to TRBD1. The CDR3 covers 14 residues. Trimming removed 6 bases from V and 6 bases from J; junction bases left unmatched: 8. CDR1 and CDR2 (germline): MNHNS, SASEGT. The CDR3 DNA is TGTGCCAGCAGCCAGGGACAGCCAGGTCAGCCCCAGCATTTT. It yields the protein CASSQGQPGQPQHF.

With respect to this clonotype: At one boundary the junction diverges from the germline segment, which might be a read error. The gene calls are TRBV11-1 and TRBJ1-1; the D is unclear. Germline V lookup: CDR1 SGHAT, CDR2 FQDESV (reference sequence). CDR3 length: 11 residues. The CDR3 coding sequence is TGTGCCAGCAGCTGGTCCCCTGATGCTTTCTTT. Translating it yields CASSWSPDAFF.

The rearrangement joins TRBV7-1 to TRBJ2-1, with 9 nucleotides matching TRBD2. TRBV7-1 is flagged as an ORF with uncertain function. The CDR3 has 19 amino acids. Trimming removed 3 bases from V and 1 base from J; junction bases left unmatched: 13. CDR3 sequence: CASSSSGGSGSLSYNEQFF. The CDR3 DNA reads TGTGCCAGCAGCTCCTCGGGGGGTAGCGGGAGTTTATCCTACAATGAGCAGTTCTTC.

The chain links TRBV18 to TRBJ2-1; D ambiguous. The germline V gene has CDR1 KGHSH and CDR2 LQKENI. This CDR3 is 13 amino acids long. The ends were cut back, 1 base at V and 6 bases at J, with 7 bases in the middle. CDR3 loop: CASSPHRINEQFF. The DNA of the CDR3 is TGTGCCAGCTCACCACACCGAATCAATGAGCAGTTCTTC.

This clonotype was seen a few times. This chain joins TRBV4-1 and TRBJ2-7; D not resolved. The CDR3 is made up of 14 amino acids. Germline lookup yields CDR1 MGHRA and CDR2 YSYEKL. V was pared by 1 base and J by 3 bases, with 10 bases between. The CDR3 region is CASSQGPLGYEQYV. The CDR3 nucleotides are TGCGCCAGCAGCCAAGGGCCCCTCGGCTACGAGCAGTACGTC.

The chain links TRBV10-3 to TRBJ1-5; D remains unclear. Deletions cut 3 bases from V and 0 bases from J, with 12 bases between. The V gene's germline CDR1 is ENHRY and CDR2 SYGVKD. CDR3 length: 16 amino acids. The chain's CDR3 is CAISDEWKNSNQPQHF. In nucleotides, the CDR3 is TGTGCCATCAGTGATGAGTGGAAAAATAGCAATCAGCCCCAGCATTTT.

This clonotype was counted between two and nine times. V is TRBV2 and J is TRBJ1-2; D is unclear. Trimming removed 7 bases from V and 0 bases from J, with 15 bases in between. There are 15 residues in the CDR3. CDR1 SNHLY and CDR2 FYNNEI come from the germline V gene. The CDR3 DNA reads TGTGCCAGCATGGGGAGTTTCCAAGCTAACTATGGCTACACCTTC. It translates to CASMGSFQANYGYTF.

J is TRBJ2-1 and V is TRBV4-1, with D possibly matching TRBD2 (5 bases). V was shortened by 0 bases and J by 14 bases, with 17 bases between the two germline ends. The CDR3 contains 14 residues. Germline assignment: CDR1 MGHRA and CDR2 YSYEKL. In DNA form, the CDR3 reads TGCGCCAGCAGCCAAGAGGCGGGCGGCGGGCGGGAGTTCTTC. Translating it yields CASSQEAGGGREFF.

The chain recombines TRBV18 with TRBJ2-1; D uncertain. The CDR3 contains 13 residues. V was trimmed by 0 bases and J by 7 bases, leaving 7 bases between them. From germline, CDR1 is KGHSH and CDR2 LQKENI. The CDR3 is CASSPPTSNEQFF. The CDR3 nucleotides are TGTGCCAGCTCACCACCGACAAGTAATGAGCAGTTCTTC.

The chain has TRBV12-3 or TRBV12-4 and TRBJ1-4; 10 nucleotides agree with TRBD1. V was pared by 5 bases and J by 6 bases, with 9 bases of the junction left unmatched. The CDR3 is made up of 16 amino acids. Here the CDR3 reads CASSRDRGLADEKLFF. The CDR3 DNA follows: TGTGCCAGCAGTCGGGACAGGGGCCTTGCGGATGAAAAACTGTTTTTT.

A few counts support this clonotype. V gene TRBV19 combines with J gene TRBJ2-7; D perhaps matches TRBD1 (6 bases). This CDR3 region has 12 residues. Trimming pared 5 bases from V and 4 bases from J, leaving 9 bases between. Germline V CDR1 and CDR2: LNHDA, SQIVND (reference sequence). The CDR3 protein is CASSSQGYEQYF. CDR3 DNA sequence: TGTGCCAGTAGTTCACAGGGTTACGAGCAGTACTTC.

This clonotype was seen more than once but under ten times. The CDR3 sequence is CSASPLRADLQETQYF. The CDR3 coding sequence is TGCAGTGCTAGTCCCTTGCGGGCGGACCTCCAAGAGACCCAGTACTTC. J is TRBJ2-5 and V is TRBV20-1; TRBD2 is a possible D gene (5 bases). Germline V CDR1 and CDR2: DFQATT, SNEGSKA (reference sequence). The CDR3 is made up of 16 amino acids. Trimming took 3 bases from V and 1 from J, leaving 18 bases between them.

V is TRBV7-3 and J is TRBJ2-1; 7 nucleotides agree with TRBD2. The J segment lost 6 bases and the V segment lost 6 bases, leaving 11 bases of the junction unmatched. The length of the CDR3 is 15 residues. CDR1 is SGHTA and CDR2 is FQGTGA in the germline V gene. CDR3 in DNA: TGTGCCAGCAGTTCCGGACTAGAGTGGGGCAATGAGCAGTTCTTC. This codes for CASSSGLEWGNEQFF.

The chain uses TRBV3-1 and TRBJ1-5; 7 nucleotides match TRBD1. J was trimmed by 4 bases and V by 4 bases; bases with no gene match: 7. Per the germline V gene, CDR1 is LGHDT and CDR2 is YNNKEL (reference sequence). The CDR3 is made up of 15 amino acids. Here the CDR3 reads CASSRGTVTNQPQHF. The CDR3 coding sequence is TGTGCCAGCAGCCGAGGGACAGTTACAAATCAGCCCCAGCATTTT.

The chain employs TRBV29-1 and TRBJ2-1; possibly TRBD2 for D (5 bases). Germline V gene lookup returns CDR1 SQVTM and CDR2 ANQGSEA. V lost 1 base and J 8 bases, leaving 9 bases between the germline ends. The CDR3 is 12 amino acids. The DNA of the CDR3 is TGCAGCGTTGAAGTGACGGGGTATGAGCAGTTCTTC. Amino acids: CSVEVTGYEQFF.

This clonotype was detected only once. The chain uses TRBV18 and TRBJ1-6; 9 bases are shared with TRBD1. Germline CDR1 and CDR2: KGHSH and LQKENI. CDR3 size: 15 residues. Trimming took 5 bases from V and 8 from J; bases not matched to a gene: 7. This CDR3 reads CASSTQGQGDSPLHF. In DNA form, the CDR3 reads TGTGCCAGCTCAACCCAGGGACAGGGTGATTCACCCCTCCACTTT.

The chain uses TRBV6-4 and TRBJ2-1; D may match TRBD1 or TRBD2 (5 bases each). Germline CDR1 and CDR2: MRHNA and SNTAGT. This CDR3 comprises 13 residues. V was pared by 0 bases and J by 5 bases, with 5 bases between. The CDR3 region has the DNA TGTGCCAGCAGTGACTCGGGACACAATGAGCAGTTCTTC. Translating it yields CASSDSGHNEQFF.

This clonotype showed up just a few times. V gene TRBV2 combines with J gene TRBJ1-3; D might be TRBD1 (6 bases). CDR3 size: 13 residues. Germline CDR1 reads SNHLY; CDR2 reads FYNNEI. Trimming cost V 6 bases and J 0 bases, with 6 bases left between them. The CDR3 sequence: CASRDSSGNTIYF. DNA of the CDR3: TGTGCCAGCAGGGACAGCTCTGGAAACACCATATATTTT.

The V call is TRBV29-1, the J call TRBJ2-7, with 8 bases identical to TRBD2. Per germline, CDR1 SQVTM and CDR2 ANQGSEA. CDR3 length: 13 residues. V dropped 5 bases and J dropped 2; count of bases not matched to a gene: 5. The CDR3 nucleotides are TGCAGCGTTCATAGCGGGATTGCCTACGAGCAGTACTTC. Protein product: CSVHSGIAYEQYF.